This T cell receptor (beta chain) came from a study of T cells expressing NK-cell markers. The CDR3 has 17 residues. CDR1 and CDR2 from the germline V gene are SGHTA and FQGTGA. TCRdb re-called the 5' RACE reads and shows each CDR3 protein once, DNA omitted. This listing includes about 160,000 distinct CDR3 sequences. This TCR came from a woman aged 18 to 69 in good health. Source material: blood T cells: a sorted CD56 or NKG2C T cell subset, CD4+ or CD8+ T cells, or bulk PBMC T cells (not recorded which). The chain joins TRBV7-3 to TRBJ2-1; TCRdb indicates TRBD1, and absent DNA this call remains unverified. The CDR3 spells CASSSRDSYYSYNEQFF.